This TCR beta chain was retrieved from a study of shared clonotypes between healthy human individuals (dated by TCRdb to 2018 to 2020). For context, the study as a whole: The cohort included three men and two women between 18 and 49 years of age. For each donor, CD4 naive and CD4 memory were each run on three plates, CD8 naive on two plates, and CD8 memory on one plate. The study deeply sequenced blood TCR repertoires of roughly five healthy adults to estimate repertoire size and the extent of clonotype sharing between individuals. To increase sequencing depth and limit assay-specific biases, TCR repertoire library preparation and sequencing were carried out by different laboratories using diverse techniques. Leukapheresis yielded between about 0.9 and 9 billion PBMCs per donor.

Using the deep immunoSEQ assay, multiplex PCR amplified TCR CDR3 regions from genomic DNA. For each cell subset, the extracted genomic DNA was distributed evenly across all wells of several immunoSEQ 96-well plates, and each plate served as one replicate. For sorted subsets, each replicate PCR was loaded with approximately 200 ng genomic DNA, equivalent to some 31,000 T cell genomes. Purified libraries were measured with a Qubit 3.0 fluorometer, size-checked on a Bioanalyzer 2100, and measured again with the KAPA Library Quantification kit. Every immunoSEQ 96-well plate was sequenced on a dedicated single-read 150-cycle Illumina NextSeq 550 flow cell. In the source study's methods: Because the immunoSEQ output held only junctional sequences and lacked quality scores, the filtering could not match the filtering applied to full-length reads. Sequences were annotated with PyIR, a Python wrapper for IgBLAST v1.9, and V/J genes and CDR3 were assigned using IMGT germline references. Reads were filtered out if the reads had weak V/J assignments (E-value above 1e-6), no CDR3, stop codons, out-of-frame junctions, or ambiguous translated residues. A V3J clonotype was defined by an identical inferred V gene, J gene, and CDR3 amino acid sequence. The percentage overlap between two repertoires was calculated by dividing the number of shared unique clonotypes by the size of the smaller repertoire. Repertoire richness was assessed with RTK rarefaction, the Chao1 estimator, and Recon v2.1 estimates of unobserved clonotypes. Generation probabilities for all TCRbeta clonotypes obtained by the gDNA method from several donors were computed using OLGA. In its TCRdb copy, this immuneACCESS table keeps in-frame sequences only and misses some clones. Where compared with another copy, unresolved V genes explain less than half of these, and the others have no known cause. V and J calls plus clone size are reproduced from that table; the DNA served to infer D and trimming. Recorded for this sample are about 1.4 million clones; approximately 96% of them occurred a single time. Roughly 1.2% of the sample is held by the ten biggest clonotypes.

Overall results and qualifications from the work: Sampling was restricted to blood, and TCR repertoires in tissues likely differ from the TCR repertoires found in blood. Based on pairwise subsampling, the degree of clonotype sharing among donors was expected to be affected by sequencing depth. Naive subsets generally had larger estimated clonotype richness than memory subsets did. Because the study included only a small number of donors, the genetic and exposure-history diversity represented was limited. Rarefaction of sorted-subset datasets indicated incomplete sequencing despite the large sequencing depth. Higher generation probabilities were observed for clonotypes shared by all four sorted-subset donors than for non-shared clonotypes. When four donors were compared, the shared fraction of clonotypes was about 5% for naive CD4, roughly 3.4% for naive CD8, roughly 2.5% for memory CD4, and less than 0.45% for memory CD8.

Points on this clone: The target of this receptor is not known. No base-level quality is on record; no much larger clone is a single base apart. Other DNA sequences in the same sample also yield this CDR3.

The donors were healthy, HIV-negative adults who had no recently reported acute infections or vaccinations. Every donor was a Caucasian adult residing in Nashville, Tennessee, USA. CD4+ T cells were enriched by magnetic negative selection; naive cells were then positively selected on CD45RA, and the negative fraction formed the memory subset. Blood was collected by leukapheresis, and PBMCs were isolated by Ficoll-Histopaque density gradient centrifugation and then cryopreserved in liquid nitrogen vapor phase. Purity and quantity of every magnetically sorted T cell population were checked by analytical flow cytometry. Genomic DNA was isolated from each sorted fraction and quantified by UV absorbance on a Nanodrop 2000c. This sequence was found in a man aged 25-45 years in good health. Sequencing used naive CD4+ T cells sorted from blood. Interpreted using the paper, the cell subset or site label stands for: CD45RA+ positively selected.

The nucleotides read TGCAGCGTTGGACGGGGGAACACTGAAGCTTTCTTT. It codes for CSVGRGNTEAFF. The chain couples TRBV29-1 to TRBJ1-1, with no confidently assigned D gene. V is reduced by 4 bases and J by 1 base, leaving a spacing of 7 bases between them. From the cysteine up to the phenylalanine, the CDR3 has a length of 12 residues. Of the read, only the CDR3 DNA is kept; its 36 bases are in frame from base 1. The CDR1 and CDR2 encoded by the germline V gene are SQVTM and ANQGSEA.